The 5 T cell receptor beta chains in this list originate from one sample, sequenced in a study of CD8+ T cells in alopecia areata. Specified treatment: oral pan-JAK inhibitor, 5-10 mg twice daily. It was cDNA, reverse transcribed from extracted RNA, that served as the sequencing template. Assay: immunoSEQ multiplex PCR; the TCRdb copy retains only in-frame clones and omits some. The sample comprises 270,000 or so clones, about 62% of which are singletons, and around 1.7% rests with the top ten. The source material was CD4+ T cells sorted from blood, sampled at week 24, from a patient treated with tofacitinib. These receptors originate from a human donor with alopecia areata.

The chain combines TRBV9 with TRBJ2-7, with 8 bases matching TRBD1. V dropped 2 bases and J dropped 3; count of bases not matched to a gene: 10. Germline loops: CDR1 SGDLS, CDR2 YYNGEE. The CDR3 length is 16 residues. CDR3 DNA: TGTGCCAGCAGCGTCGATCCCGGGGGACAGGTCTACGAGCAGTACTTC. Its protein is CASSVDPGGQVYEQYF. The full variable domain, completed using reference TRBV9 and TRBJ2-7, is DSGVTQTPKHLITATGQRVTLRCSPRSGDLSVYWYQQSLDQGLQFLIQYYNGEERAKGNILERFSAQQFPDLHSELNLSSLELGDSALYFCASSVDPGGQVYEQYFGPGTRLTVT.

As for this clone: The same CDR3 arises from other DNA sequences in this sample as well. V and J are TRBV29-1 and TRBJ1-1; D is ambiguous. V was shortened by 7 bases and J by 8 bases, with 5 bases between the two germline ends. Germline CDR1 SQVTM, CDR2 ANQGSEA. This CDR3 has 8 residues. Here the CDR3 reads CSGTEAFF. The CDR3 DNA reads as TGCAGCGGAACCGAAGCTTTCTTT.

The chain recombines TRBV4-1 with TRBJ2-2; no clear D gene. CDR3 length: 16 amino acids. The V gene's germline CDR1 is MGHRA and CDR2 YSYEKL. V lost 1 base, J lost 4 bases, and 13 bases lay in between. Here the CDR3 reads CASSQVPSPVTGELFF. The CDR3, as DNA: TGCGCCAGCAGCCAAGTTCCGAGTCCAGTCACCGGGGAGCTGTTTTTT.

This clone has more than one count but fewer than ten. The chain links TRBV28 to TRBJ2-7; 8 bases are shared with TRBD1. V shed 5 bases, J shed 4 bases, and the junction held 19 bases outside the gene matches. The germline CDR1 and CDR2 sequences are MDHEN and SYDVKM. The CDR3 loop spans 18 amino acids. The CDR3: CASSPSRTGSLYLYEQYF. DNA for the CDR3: TGTGCCAGCAGTCCATCCCGGACAGGGTCTCTCTACCTTTACGAGCAGTACTTC.

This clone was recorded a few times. This chain's CDR3 is CASSQDRHSPLHF. The CDR3 DNA sequence: TGCGCCAGCAGCCAAGATCGACATTCACCCCTCCACTTT. The chain links TRBV4-3 to TRBJ1-6; D gene unclear. This CDR3 has 13 residues. Trimming cost V 0 bases and J 8 bases, with 5 bases left between them. Germline CDR1 and CDR2: LGHNA and YSLEER.